This is a list of T cell receptor beta chains from one sample in a study of T cell repertoires in cytomegalovirus infection. In TCRdb, the reads were re-called with MiXCR into one record per CDR3 protein. The data hold about 180,000 distinct CDR3 sequences, with roughly an eighth observed a single time. Sequenced sample: PBMCs. The receptors shown here come from a human donor in good health (CMV status not recorded). Some clones in this sample may be carry-over from other donors' samples. CDR3s include the opening cysteine and the closing phenylalanine or tryptophan. D genes are given only for firm matches. Some rows have no size entry. The others give once, few or many, or a class for an expanded clone.

CDR3 | DNA | J | size | V | D
CASSQDRMGPSGNTIYF | TGTGCCAGCAGCCAAGATCGCATGGGGCCCTCTGGAAACACCATATATTTT | TRBJ1-3 | few | TRBV14 | NA
CASSSGTGGVRDGYTF | TGTGCCAGCAGTTCAGGTACTGGGGGTGTCCGGGATGGCTACACCTTC | TRBJ1-2 | many | TRBV28 | NA
CASSLSSLGGYGYTF | TGTGCCAGCAGTCTTTCCAGTCTCGGGGGGTATGGCTACACCTTC | TRBJ1-2 | few | TRBV7-9 | NA
CASSSDSYNQPQHF | TGTGCCAGCAGTTCGGACAGCTACAATCAGCCCCAGCATTTT | TRBJ1-5 | many | TRBV12-3/TRBV12-4 | NA
CASSLRGNSPLHF | TGTGCCAGCAGCTTACGGGGGAATTCACCCCTCCACTTT | TRBJ1-6 | many | TRBV11-3 | NA
CASSLLGQGLTYEQYF | TGTGCCAGCAGTTTATTGGGACAGGGGCTGACATACGAGCAGTACTTC | TRBJ2-7 | few | TRBV28 | TRBD1
CSVPGHRYEQYF | TGCAGCGTCCCCGGGCACCGCTACGAGCAGTACTTC | TRBJ2-7 | few | TRBV29-1 | NA
CASSLERGTEAFF | TGTGCCAGCAGCTTAGAAAGGGGCACTGAAGCTTTCTTT | TRBJ1-1 | many | TRBV7-9 | NA
CASSWRDLNTEAFF | TGTGCCAGCAGCTGGCGGGATTTGAACACTGAAGCTTTCTTT | TRBJ1-1 | few | TRBV7-6 | NA
CASSLVVGTSSYEQYF | TGTGCCAGCAGCTTAGTAGTCGGGACAAGCTCCTACGAGCAGTACTTC | TRBJ2-7 | many | TRBV7-9 | NA
CASSPQSGSGELFF | TGTGCCAGCAGCCCGCAGAGTGGTTCCGGGGAGCTGTTTTTT | TRBJ2-2 | NA | TRBV11-1 | NA
CASSYNMNTEAVF | TGTGCCAGCAGCTATAACATGAACACTGAAGCTGTCTTT | TRBJ1-1 | NA | TRBV5-4 | NA
CASSLTTGATNEKLFF | TGTGCCAGCAGCTTGACGACAGGGGCAACTAATGAAAAACTGTTTTTT | TRBJ1-4 | many | TRBV7-6 | TRBD1
CASSLTRRGEQYF | TGTGCCAGCAGCTTAACCCGACGGGGCGAGCAGTACTTC | TRBJ2-7 | NA | TRBV11-3 | NA
CASSEAGTSGNTIYF | TGTGCCAGCAGTGAAGCTGGGACCTCTGGAAACACCATATATTTT | TRBJ1-3 | many | TRBV6-1 | NA
CASSSGQGLNTEAFF | TGTGCCAGCAGCTCGGGACAGGGCTTGAACACTGAAGCTTTCTTT | TRBJ1-1 | many | TRBV7-6 | TRBD1
CASSTTSLGNEQFF | TGCGCCAGCAGCACTACAAGCCTAGGCAATGAGCAGTTCTTC | TRBJ2-1 | NA | TRBV5-1 | NA
CASSLRDRGFETQYF | TGTGCCAGCAGCTTACGGGACAGGGGTTTCGAGACCCAGTACTTC | TRBJ2-5 | many | TRBV7-8 | TRBD1
CASSPLTRGNEQFF | TGTGCCAGCAGCCCGCTAACCAGGGGCAATGAGCAGTTCTTC | TRBJ2-1 | NA | TRBV5-6 | NA
CASSRDSGETQYF | TGTGCCAGCAGTAGGGACAGCGGGGAGACCCAGTACTTC | TRBJ2-5 | few | TRBV6-5 | NA
CASSFDPGDNEQFF | TGTGCCAGCAGCTTTGATCCAGGGGACAATGAGCAGTTCTTC | TRBJ2-1 | few | TRBV5-6 | NA
CASRPTRLGTEAFF | TGTGCCAGCAGGCCGACCCGACTGGGCACTGAAGCTTTCTTT | TRBJ1-1 | once | TRBV12-3/TRBV12-4 | NA
CSAREISSYNEQFF | TGCAGTGCTAGGGAGATAAGCTCCTACAATGAGCAGTTCTTC | TRBJ2-1 | NA | TRBV20-1 | NA
CASSLDRGGDEQFF | TGTGCCAGCAGCTTAGACAGGGGTGGGGATGAGCAGTTCTTC | TRBJ2-1 | many | TRBV7-2 | TRBD1
CSARDSQAGRSGELFF | TGCAGTGCTAGAGATTCCCAAGCGGGAAGGTCCGGGGAGCTGTTTTTT | TRBJ2-2 | many | TRBV20-1 | TRBD2
CASSRGQGRRETQYF | TGTGCCAGCAGCAGGGGACAGGGGAGACGAGAGACCCAGTACTTC | TRBJ2-5 | few | TRBV11-2 | TRBD1
CSVILGTGPSRGAFF | TGCAGCGTCATACTGGGGACAGGGCCGTCAAGGGGAGCTTTCTTT | TRBJ1-1 | many | TRBV29-1 | TRBD1
CASSLGIAAAYEQYF | TGTGCCAGCAGTTTAGGGATTGCGGCTGCCTACGAGCAGTACTTC | TRBJ2-7 | many | TRBV12-3/TRBV12-4 | NA
CSVAGGLNEQFF | TGCAGCGTTGCGGGAGGCCTCAATGAGCAGTTCTTC | TRBJ2-1 | few | TRBV29-1 | TRBD2
CASKRLAGHTDTQYF | TGTGCCAGCAAAAGACTAGCGGGGCACACAGATACGCAGTATTTT | TRBJ2-3 | many | TRBV2 | TRBD2